A selection of T cell receptor beta chains follows, all from one sample in a study of cytomegalovirus exposure and HLA in healthy donors. Produced via immunoSEQ multiplex PCR; TCRdb's table is partial and in-frame only. The sample yields some 98,000 clones, roughly three quarters seen once. Source material: PBMCs. Source of these receptors: a man aged 40-49 years in good health and CMV-seronegative. CDR3s include the opening cysteine and the closing phenylalanine or tryptophan. A D gene is named only where the DNA matches it firmly.

D gene,V gene,CDR3 protein
TRBD2,TRBV19,CASRLGLATYNEQFF
TRBD1,TRBV6-5,CASRWDRSTGELFF
.,TRBV19,CATSPGYRTGELFF
TRBD1,TRBV29-1,CSVGQGVGETQYF
TRBD2,TRBV30,CAWSVFRTSGGAGELFF
TRBD1,TRBV9,CASARTGTGDEQYF
TRBD2,TRBV7-9,CASSSRTPGGETQYF
.,TRBV30,CAWSHFSGNTIYF
.,TRBV21-1,CASSKVGLLYGYTF
TRBD1,TRBV15,CATETGTGGYGYTF
.,TRBV5-1,CASSFIRGGEQYF
.,TRBV7-8,CASSFSTLSNQPQHF
TRBD1,TRBV13,CASSYRGVSYEQYF
TRBD1,TRBV7-9,CASSYGTVLDGYTF
.,TRBV2,CASSETRVNTGELFF
TRBD1,TRBV27,CASSFRGGQNNEQFF
.,TRBV5-8,CASIWTENQPQHF
.,TRBV4-3,CASSQADSDTGELFF
TRBD1,TRBV7-2,CASSLDSGGNYGYTF
.,TRBV13,CASSSPRTGVMRAFF
TRBD1,TRBV6-1,CASSEGRDRVELFF
TRBD2,TRBV14,CASRRTSDSYNEQFF
.,TRBV27,CASSPFRVSDFSPYEQYF
.,TRBV4-2,CASSQRVQGWSPLHF
.,TRBV28,CASSIKYEQYF
.,TRBV5-6,CASSLFVNTEAFF
TRBD1,TRBV5-8,CASRPRTGIFYEQYF
TRBD2,TRBV19,CASSRSGRGVTNTGELFF
TRBD1,TRBV5-1,CASSLGGDRNTEAFF
.,TRBV7-2,CASSPKGAQWSYEQYF
TRBD1,TRBV7-9,CASSRGQGASSGQPQHF
.,TRBV15,CATSRPPLFQGQYF
.,TRBV5-8,CASSLNWQVSNEQFF
.,TRBV19,CASNDFYNEQFF
.,TRBV5-1,CASSLSRSYEQYF
TRBD2,TRBV4-1,CASSVGFRRGRSYEQYF
TRBD1,TRBV2,CASSEGGTGSETQYF
TRBD1,TRBV7-6,CASSPDRNYGYTF
.,TRBV11-2,CASSLLRGETQYF
TRBD1,TRBV9,CASSAQTGASEQYF
TRBD1,TRBV11-2,CASSPGQGYEKLFF
.,TRBV5-8,CASSSSGFSTDTQYF
.,TRBV15,CATSRGGREAFF